The rows below give T cell receptor beta chains drawn from one sample of a study of shared clonotypes between healthy human individuals. Only in-frame clones appear in the TCRdb table, and some are missing; sequencing was by immunoSEQ multiplex PCR. Here the sample spans roughly 1,000,000 clones, around three quarters being singletons. Sequencing was performed on memory CD4+ T cells from PBMCs. These receptors were collected from a man aged 18 to 30 in good health. Some clones in this sample may be carry-over from other donors' samples. CDR3s include the opening cysteine and the closing phenylalanine or tryptophan. D genes are given only for firm matches. The listing skips clone size in some rows; elsewhere it reads once, few, many or a size class.

TRBJ2-7 13 NA TRBV2 NA TGTGCCAGCAGTCAGGAGTACTCCTACGAGCAGTACTTC CASSQEYSYEQYF
TRBJ2-2 14 NA TRBV10-1 NA TGCGCCTTTAAGGGGCTGGAGAACACCGGGGAGCTGTTTTTT CAFKGLENTGELFF
TRBJ1-2 13 TRBD1 TRBV27 once TGTGCCAGCAGTTTATCAGCAGGGGGCGGCTACACCTTC CASSLSAGGGYTF
TRBJ2-7 12 NA TRBV11-2 NA TGTGCCAGCAGCCCGACCCCGTACGAGCAGTACTTC CASSPTPYEQYF
TRBJ2-3 13 TRBD1 TRBV2 few TGTGCCAGCAGTCAGGACAGGGCGGATACGCAGTATTTT CASSQDRADTQYF
TRBJ2-1 15 NA TRBV1 NA TGCACCAGCATCCAGGCGGGAGGGAGACTGGGTGAGCAGTTCTTC CTSIQAGGRLGEQFF
TRBJ1-3 17 TRBD1 TRBV18 NA TGTGCCAGCTCACCTCGGGACAGAACGATCTCTGGAAACACCATATATTTT CASSPRDRTISGNTIYF
TRBJ2-5 13 NA TRBV7-6 NA TGTGCCAGCAGCTTAAGGGGGGGAGAGACCCAGTACTTC CASSLRGGETQYF
TRBJ2-3 13 NA TRBV5-1 NA TGCGCCAGCAGCGGGGGAAGCACAGATACGCAGTATTTT CASSGGSTDTQYF
TRBJ1-2 13 NA TRBV19 few TGTGCCAGTAGTAGGACTGAAGTCAATGGCTACACCTTC CASSRTEVNGYTF
TRBJ2-1 15 NA TRBV7-9 NA TGTGCCAGCAGCCCCCTCGGGAGCTCTGACAATGAGCAGTTCTTC CASSPLGSSDNEQFF
TRBJ1-2 13 NA TRBV7-2 NA TGTGCCAGCAGCTTAGGAGTACTCTATGGCTACACCTTC CASSLGVLYGYTF
TRBJ1-3 16 NA TRBV14 NA TGTGCCAGCAGCCAAGGGATCAGGAGCTCTGGAAACACCATATATTTT CASSQGIRSSGNTIYF
TRBJ2-7 14 TRBD1 TRBV15 many TGTGCCACCAGCGGGGACAGGGGAGTCAACGAGCAGTACTTC CATSGDRGVNEQYF
TRBJ1-2 13 NA TRBV10-3 NA TGTGCCATCAGTGAGGACATTGGAGGGGGCTACACCTTC CAISEDIGGGYTF
TRBJ2-7 14 NA TRBV7-6 few TGTGCCAGCAGCCGCCTTATATCCGGGTACGAGCAGTACTTC CASSRLISGYEQYF
TRBJ2-7 16 TRBD1 TRBV11-2 NA TGTGCCAGCAGCTTAGGCGCAGGGGGAAGCTCCTACGAGCAGTACTTC CASSLGAGGSSYEQYF
TRBJ2-7 14 NA TRBV4-2 NA TGTGCCAGCAGCCAAATGCTGAGCTCCTACGAGCAGTACTTC CASSQMLSSYEQYF
TRBJ1-1 13 NA TRBV5-1 NA TGCGCCAGCAGCCCACGGACGGAAGGTGAAGCTTTCTTT CASSPRTEGEAFF
TRBJ1-3 16 NA TRBV28 NA TGTGCCAGCAGGGGGGACCCCTCAGGGGTCGGAAACACCATATATTTT CASRGDPSGVGNTIYF
TRBJ2-2 15 TRBD2 TRBV5-1 NA TGCGCCAGCAGCTTGGACGTCGGCGGGAGAGGGGAGCTGTTTTTT CASSLDVGGRGELFF
TRBJ1-2 14 TRBD1 TRBV11-2 NA TGTGCCAGCAGCTTCCAGGGACAGAACTATGGCTACACCTTC CASSFQGQNYGYTF
TRBJ2-7 14 NA TRBV5-1 NA TGCGCCAGCAGCTTACAGGGGACTGGGGACGAGCAGTACTTC CASSLQGTGDEQYF
TRBJ1-4 16 TRBD1 TRBV4-2 NA TGTGCCAGCAGCTCAACTCCGGACAGGGCTCTCGAAAAACTGTTTTTT CASSSTPDRALEKLFF
TRBJ1-1 14 TRBD1 TRBV18 NA TGTGCCAGCTCACCCGTTTCCGGGACAGGGAGAGCTTTCTTT CASSPVSGTGRAFF
TRBJ2-3 15 NA TRBV10-3 NA TGTGCCATCAGTGTTTCGAGCCCTAGCACAGATACGCAGTATTTT CAISVSSPSTDTQYF
TRBJ2-7 15 NA TRBV7-2 NA TGTGCCAGCAGCCCAGACGGGGCGTCGTCCTACGAGCAGTACTTC CASSPDGASSYEQYF
TRBJ2-4 15 NA TRBV19 NA TGTGCCAGTAGTACGACAGAACTAGCCAAAAACATTCAGTACTTC CASSTTELAKNIQYF
TRBJ2-7 13 NA TRBV5-4 once TGTGCCAGCAGCTCCGGACAGTTCTACGAGCAGTACTTC CASSSGQFYEQYF
TRBJ2-7 15 TRBD2 TRBV7-2 few TGTGCCAGCAGCTTAACGCGGGAGGGACCCTACGAGCAGTACTTC CASSLTREGPYEQYF
TRBJ2-2 16 NA TRBV6-1 few TGTGCCAGCAGTGAAGATCGGGTACCGAACACCGGGGAGCTGTTTTTT CASSEDRVPNTGELFF
TRBJ2-1 15 TRBD2 TRBV10-1 NA TGCGCCAGCAGTGAGGGACTAGTTTCTTCTAATGAGCAGTTCTTC CASSEGLVSSNEQFF
TRBJ1-2 14 NA TRBV15 NA TGTGCCACCAGCAGAGATCGAGCTAACTATGGCTACACCTTC CATSRDRANYGYTF
TRBJ2-1 19 NA TRBV27 few TGTGCCAGCAGCCTTATCTACAGGGAGGGAGCGGCAAGTTACAATGAGCAGTTCTTC CASSLIYREGAASYNEQFF
TRBJ2-5 14 TRBD1 TRBV7-2 NA TGTGCCAGCAGCCCGGGGACAGGAGGAGAGACCCAGTACTTC CASSPGTGGETQYF
TRBJ2-3 15 TRBD2 TRBV18 NA TGTGCCAGCTCACCTGGACTAGCCCGCACAGATACGCAGTATTTT CASSPGLARTDTQYF
TRBJ2-7 14 TRBD1 TRBV28 NA TGTGCCAGCAGTTTTCACGGACAGGGGTACGAGCAGTACTTC CASSFHGQGYEQYF
TRBJ2-1 14 NA TRBV19 NA TGTGCCAGTAGTACGGTCGGACTGTACAATGAGCAGTTCTTC CASSTVGLYNEQFF
TRBJ1-2 14 NA TRBV7-8 NA TGTGCCAGCAGCGAGGACACCCGGGGCTATGGCTACACCTTC CASSEDTRGYGYTF
TRBJ1-1 14 TRBD1 TRBV28 NA TGTGCCAGCAGTTTCTGGGGACCCAGACAGGGAGCTTTCTTT CASSFWGPRQGAFF
TRBJ1-4 16 NA TRBV28 NA TGTGCCAGCAGTCCACCCCCCTTGGCAACTAATGAAAAACTGTTTTTT CASSPPPLATNEKLFF
TRBJ2-7 16 TRBD2 TRBV2 NA TGTGCCAGCAGACCCAGGACTAGCGGGACGGGGTACGAGCAGTACTTC CASRPRTSGTGYEQYF
TRBJ1-1 11 NA TRBV20-1 NA TGCAGTGCTAGAGTAGGCACTGAAGCTTTCTTT CSARVGTEAFF
TRBJ1-1 15 NA TRBV11-2 many TGTGCCAGCAGCCTAACAGCAAACATGAACACTGAAGCTTTCTTT CASSLTANMNTEAFF
TRBJ2-5 15 TRBD2 TRBV5-4 NA TGTGCCAGCAGCCCCAAACTAGCGTTGGGAGAGACCCAGTACTTC CASSPKLALGETQYF
TRBJ2-3 16 NA TRBV5-4 NA TGTGCCAGCAGCTCCAACCAACGGACTAGCACAGATACGCAGTATTTT CASSSNQRTSTDTQYF
TRBJ2-1 16 TRBD2 TRBV5-5 few TGTGCCAGCAGCAAACCGGGAACTAGCGGTGTCGATGAGCAGTTCTTC CASSKPGTSGVDEQFF
TRBJ1-1 14 NA TRBV27 NA TGTGCCAGCAACGTGGCGGGCTCAAACACTGAAGCTTTCTTT CASNVAGSNTEAFF